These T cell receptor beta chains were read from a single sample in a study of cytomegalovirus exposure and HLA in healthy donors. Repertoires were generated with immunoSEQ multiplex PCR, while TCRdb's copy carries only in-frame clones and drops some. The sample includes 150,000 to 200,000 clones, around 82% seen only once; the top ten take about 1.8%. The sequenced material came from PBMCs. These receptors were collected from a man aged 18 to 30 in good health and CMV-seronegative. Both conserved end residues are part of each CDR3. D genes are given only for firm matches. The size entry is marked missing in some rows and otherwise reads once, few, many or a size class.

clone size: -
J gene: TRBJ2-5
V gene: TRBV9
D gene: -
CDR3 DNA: TGTGCCAGCAGCGTTTTCTCCGAAGAGACCCAGTACTTC
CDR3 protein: CASSVFSEETQYF

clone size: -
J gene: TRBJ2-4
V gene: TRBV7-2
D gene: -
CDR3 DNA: TGTGCCAGCAGCCTTTACCAAGCGGGAAACATTCAGTACTTC
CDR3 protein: CASSLYQAGNIQYF

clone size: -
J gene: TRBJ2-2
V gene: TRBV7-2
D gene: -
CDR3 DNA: TGTGCCAGCAGCAAAAACAGGGTGGACACCGGGGAGCTGTTTTTT
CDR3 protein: CASSKNRVDTGELFF

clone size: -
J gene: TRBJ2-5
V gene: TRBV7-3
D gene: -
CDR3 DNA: TGTGCCAGCAGCTTAAACGCGGGCCCCCAAGAGACCCAGTACTTC
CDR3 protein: CASSLNAGPQETQYF

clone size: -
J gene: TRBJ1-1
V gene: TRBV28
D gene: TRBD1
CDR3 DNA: TGTGCCAGCAGCCAGGGGGCTGAAGCTTTCTTT
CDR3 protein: CASSQGAEAFF

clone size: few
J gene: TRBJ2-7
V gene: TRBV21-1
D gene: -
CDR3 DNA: TGTGCCAGCAGCAAAGGATCCCCTAAGGGGGACTCCTACGAGCAGTACTTC
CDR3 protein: CASSKGSPKGDSYEQYF

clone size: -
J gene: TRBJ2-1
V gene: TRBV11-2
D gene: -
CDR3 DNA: TGTGCCAGCAGCTTAGACTACTCCGTAGAGCAGTTCTTC
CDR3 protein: CASSLDYSVEQFF

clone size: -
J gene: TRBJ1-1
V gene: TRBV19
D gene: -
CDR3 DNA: TGTGCCAGTAGCCAGGGAAGGAACACTGAAGCTTTCTTT
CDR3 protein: CASSQGRNTEAFF

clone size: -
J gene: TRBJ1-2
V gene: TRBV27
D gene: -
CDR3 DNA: TGTGCCAGCAGTCCCAGTTCTGTCTATGGCTACACCTTC
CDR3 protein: CASSPSSVYGYTF

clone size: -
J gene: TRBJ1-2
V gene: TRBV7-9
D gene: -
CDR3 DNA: TGTGCCAGCAGCTCGCCGGGGGGGCAGAACTATGGCTACACCTTC
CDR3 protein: CASSSPGGQNYGYTF

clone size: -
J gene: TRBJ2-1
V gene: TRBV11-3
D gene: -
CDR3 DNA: TGTGCCAGCAGCTTAGGAGTCGGAGTGCAGTTCTTC
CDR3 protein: CASSLGVGVQFF

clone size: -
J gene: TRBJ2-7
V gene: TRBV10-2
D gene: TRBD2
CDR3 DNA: TGCGCCTGCCTGGGACTAGCGGGAGATGTGGGGGAGTACGAGCAGTACTTC
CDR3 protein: CACLGLAGDVGEYEQYF

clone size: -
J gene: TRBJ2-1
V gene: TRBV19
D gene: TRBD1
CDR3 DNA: TGTGCCAGTAGTATAGGACAGGGGCTGAGGATTGAGCAGTTCTTC
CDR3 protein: CASSIGQGLRIEQFF

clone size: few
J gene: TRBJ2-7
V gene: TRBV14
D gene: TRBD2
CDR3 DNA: TGTGCCAGCAGCCCTCGGACTAGCGGGCCCCCAAGGGGCGAGCAGTACTTC
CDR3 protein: CASSPRTSGPPRGEQYF

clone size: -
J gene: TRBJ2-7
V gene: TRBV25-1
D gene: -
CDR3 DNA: TGTGCCACCTACAGTTACGAGCAGTACTTC
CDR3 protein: CATYSYEQYF

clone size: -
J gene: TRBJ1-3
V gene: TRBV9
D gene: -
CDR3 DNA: TGTGCCAGCAGACCAGAGGCGCCGGGAAACACCATATATTTT
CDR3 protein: CASRPEAPGNTIYF

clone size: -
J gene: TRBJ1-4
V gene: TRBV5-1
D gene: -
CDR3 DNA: TGCGCCAGCAGCTTGGGAGGATTGAGGGAAAAACTGTTTTTT
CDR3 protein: CASSLGGLREKLFF

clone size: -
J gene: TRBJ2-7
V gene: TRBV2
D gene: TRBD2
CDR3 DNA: TGTGCCAGCAGATCTGATAGCGGGGACTCCTACGAGCAGTACTTC
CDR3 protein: CASRSDSGDSYEQYF

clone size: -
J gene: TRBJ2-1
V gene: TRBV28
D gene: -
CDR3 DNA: TGTGCCAGCAGGACTATCTCCTACAATGAGCAGTTCTTC
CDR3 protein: CASRTISYNEQFF

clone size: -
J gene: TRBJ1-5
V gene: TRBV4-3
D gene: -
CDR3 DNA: TGCGCCAGCAGCCAAAATCGGGGATCGATCAGCCCCCAGCATTTT
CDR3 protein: CASSQNRGSISPQHF

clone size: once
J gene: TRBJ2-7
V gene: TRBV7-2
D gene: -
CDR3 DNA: TGTGCCAGCAGCTTAGCGGCAGGGGTGGGAGAGCAGTACTTC
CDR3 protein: CASSLAAGVGEQYF

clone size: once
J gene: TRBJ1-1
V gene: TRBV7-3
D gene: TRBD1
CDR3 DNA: TGTGCCAGCAGCTTGGGACAGGTCAACACTGAAGCTTTCTTT
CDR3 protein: CASSLGQVNTEAFF

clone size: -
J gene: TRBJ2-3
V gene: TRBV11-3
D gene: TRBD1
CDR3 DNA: TGTGCCAGCAGCCGGGGGACAGGAGGACGGGCCCCAGATACGCAGTATTTT
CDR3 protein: CASSRGTGGRAPDTQYF

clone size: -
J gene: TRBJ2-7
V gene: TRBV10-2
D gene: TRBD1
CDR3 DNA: TGCGCCAGCAGAGTAACGACAGGGCCTTACGAGCAGTACTTC
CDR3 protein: CASRVTTGPYEQYF

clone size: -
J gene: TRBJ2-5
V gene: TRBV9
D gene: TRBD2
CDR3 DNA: TGTGCCAGCAGCCTAGGGACTAGCCTCCCGGAGACCCAGTACTTC
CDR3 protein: CASSLGTSLPETQYF

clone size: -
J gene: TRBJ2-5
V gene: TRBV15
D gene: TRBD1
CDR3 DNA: TGTGCCACCAGCAGGATAAGACAGGGAGAGACCCAGTACTTC
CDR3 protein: CATSRIRQGETQYF

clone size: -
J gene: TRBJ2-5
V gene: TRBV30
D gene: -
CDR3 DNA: TGTGCCTGGAGTAGGGGCCAGGGATACGAGACCCAGTACTTC
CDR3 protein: CAWSRGQGYETQYF

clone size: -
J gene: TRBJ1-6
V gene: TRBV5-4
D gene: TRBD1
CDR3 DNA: TGTGCCAGCAGCTTGGCCGGACAGGGGAATTCACCCCTCCACTTT
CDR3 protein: CASSLAGQGNSPLHF